Detailed here is one T cell receptor beta chain. Clones were read by immunoSEQ multiplex PCR, and TCRdb kept only the in-frame ones, dropping some. The sample carries hundreds of thousands of clones, about nine tenths recorded once. There are 16 residues in the CDR3. Trimming cost V 7 bases and J 1 base, with 14 bases left between them. Germline V CDR1 and CDR2: SNHLY, FYNNEI. The data derive from a study of blood T cell repertoires in COVID-19. In the study overall: From T cells, B-cell-depleted T cells, or PBMCs came the material, which was cDNA or gDNA.

The chain carries TRBV2 and TRBJ2-6, with D possibly matching TRBD2 (6 bases). The sequencing sample was made of peripheral blood. The clonotype originates from a woman in her 70s with COVID-19, enrolled during active disease. The CDR3 region has the DNA TGTGCCAGCACTTTTACGGGGACTTCTGGGGCCAACGTCCTGACTTTC. It yields the protein CASTFTGTSGANVLTF.